The sequence of this TCR beta chain was determined in a study of blood T cells in healthy people across ages. Study-level findings and limits: Across the age range, TCR beta diversity per million T cells fell in a roughly linear way.

The CDR3 runs to 14 residues. From germline, CDR1 is MNHEY and CDR2 SVGEGT. Trimming left V 2 bases short and J 4 bases short, with 8 bases between. This clonotype has more than one count but fewer than ten. The antigen is unknown. Primed by a sample-barcoded 5' primer and a J-beta primer mix, a second PCR proceeded for about 6 to 12 cycles. Each CDR3 protein is one row after TCRdb ran MiXCR on the 5' RACE reads. Of 760,000 or so distinct CDR3 sequences listed, around 25% are singletons. These data were likewise used in another study, on T cells of mothers and their children. That paper notes: The authors added sample barcodes and 2-4 random nucleotides using the M1S primer of the second PCR. In unrelated and related pairs, TCR recombination output is shaped in a similar way by thymic selection.

The V call is TRBV6-2 or TRBV6-3, the J call TRBJ2-2; D is undetermined. Sequences were obtained from blood. This clonotype was obtained from a boy between 10 and 17 years old in good health. The CDR3 loop reads CASSYRHGTGELFF. The CDR3 region has the DNA TGTGCCAGCAGTTACCGCCACGGCACCGGGGAGCTGTTTTTT.